Following are 28 T cell receptor beta chains from one sample sequenced in a study of Tregs in tolerant kidney transplant recipients. Libraries were prepared by immunoSEQ multiplex PCR; TCRdb keeps only in-frame clonotypes and omits some of them. The sample has tens of thousands of clones; less than 95% are singletons. Sequencing used Tregs from blood, obtained before the transplant. Receptors were obtained from a human donor who received a combined kidney and bone marrow transplant.

The chain couples TRBV27 to TRBJ2-5; unclear D gene. Trimming took off 6 bases at V and 3 bases at J, with 11 bases between the two ends. Germline loops: CDR1 MNHEY, CDR2 SMNVEV (reference sequence). This CDR3 has 13 residues. CDR3 sequence (DNA): TGTGCCAGCAGCAGAAGAACAGAAGAGACCCAGTACTTC. Translating gives CASSRRTEETQYF.

The CDR3 sequence is CASSQETRTDTQYF. The CDR3, as DNA: TGTGCCAGCAGCCAAGAAACTAGGACAGATACGCAGTATTTT. This sequence joins TRBV4-2 and TRBJ2-3, with TRBD2 as a possible D gene (5 bases). Trimming took 0 bases from V and 3 from J, leaving 7 bases between them. Germline V gene sequence: CDR1 LGHNA, CDR2 YNFKEQ. The CDR3 loop spans 14 amino acids.

The chain joins TRBV6-4 to TRBJ1-1; the D is unclear. Trimming removed 4 bases at V and 1 base at J, with 7 bases between. This CDR3 has 13 residues. CDR1 and CDR2 (germline): MRHNA, SNTAGT. CDR3 DNA: TGTGCCAGCAGTGCCGGCGCGAACACTGAAGCTTTCTTT. It is translated as CASSAGANTEAFF.

The J gene is TRBJ2-7, the V gene TRBV6-5; 9 bases fit TRBD2. V trimming: 0 bases; J trimming: 2 bases; junction bases outside the gene matches: 5. Germline V gene data show CDR1 as MNHEY and CDR2 as SVGAGI. This CDR3 spans 16 amino acids. CDR3 protein: CASSYSISGSTYEQYF. DNA for the CDR3: TGTGCCAGCAGTTACTCGATTAGCGGGAGTACCTACGAGCAGTACTTC.

This clone was recorded a few times. This chain uses TRBV18 with TRBJ1-4; weak D call: TRBD1 (5 bases). V was pared by 4 bases and J by 7 bases, with 13 bases between. Germline CDR1 and CDR2: KGHSH and LQKENI. This CDR3 has 14 amino acids. CDR3 bases: TGTGCCAGCTCACAGGCCCAGGGAGTTGAAAAACTGTTTTTT. The encoded protein is CASSQAQGVEKLFF.

The chain employs TRBV10-3 and TRBJ1-2, with a tentative D call TRBD1 (6 bases). Germline CDR1 and CDR2: ENHRY and SYGVKD. Trimming left V 6 bases short and J 2 bases short, with 16 bases between. This CDR3 has 15 residues. The DNA for the CDR3 is TGTGCCATCAGGACGGACAGCAACGCAAACTATGGCTACACCTTC. It yields the protein CAIRTDSNANYGYTF.

The CDR3 DNA follows: TGCGCCAGCAGCTTAGTGGGGGGATATGGCTACACCTTC. It codes for CASSLVGGYGYTF. The chain employs TRBV4-3 and TRBJ1-2; TRBD1 is a possible D gene (5 bases). Trimming took 5 bases from V and 5 from J, leaving 12 bases between them. CDR1 is LGHNA and CDR2 is YSLEER in the germline V gene. CDR3 length: 13 amino acids.

The V and J genes are TRBV6-6 and TRBJ1-1; 12 positions agree with TRBD1. V lost 4 bases and J lost 7; bases outside the gene matches: 7. The germline gives CDR1 MNHNY, CDR2 SVGAGI (reference sequence). The CDR3 extends over 15 amino acids. This chain's CDR3 is CASSSPGQGAGEAFF. The CDR3 DNA follows: TGTGCCAGCAGTTCACCGGGACAGGGGGCGGGTGAAGCTTTCTTT.

The chain combines TRBV7-2 with TRBJ2-7; no clear D. Trimming pared 3 bases from V and 2 bases from J, leaving 5 bases between. The V gene's germline CDR1 is SGHTA and CDR2 FQGNSA. The CDR3 is 12 amino acids. For the CDR3, the DNA is TGTGCCAGCAGCTTCTCAACCTACGAGCAGTACTTC. It translates to CASSFSTYEQYF.

The chain joins TRBV1 to TRBJ2-7; the table's D gene call, TRBD1, was not cross checked with the DNA. TRBV1 is an annotated pseudogene. The CDR3 totals 12 residues. CDR3 loop: CTSGGQGVEQYF. The CDR3 DNA follows: TGCACCAGCGGGGGACAGGGCGTCGAGCAGTACTTC.

The V and J genes are TRBV11-3 and TRBJ2-7; no reliable D call. Germline CDR1 is SGHNT and CDR2 is YENEEA. Trimming pared 3 bases from V and 0 bases from J, leaving 6 bases between. CDR3 length: 13 residues. The CDR3 reads CASSFGVSYEQYF. As DNA, the CDR3 is TGTGCCAGCAGCTTCGGTGTCTCCTACGAGCAGTACTTC.

The chain couples TRBV7-2 to TRBJ1-3; no firm D call. CDR3 length: 16 amino acids. CDR1 and CDR2 (germline): SGHTA, FQGNSA. Between the trimmed V and J ends, which lost 3 bases and 0 bases, there was a span of 12 bases. CDR3 nucleotides: TGTGCCAGCAGCTTGGGTCAGCTTAACTCTGGAAACACCATATATTTT. Its protein is CASSLGQLNSGNTIYF.

The rearrangement uses TRBV15 and TRBJ2-2, with 7 bases fitting TRBD1. CDR1 is LNHNV, CDR2 YYDKDF, per germline (reference sequence). The CDR3 length is 18 residues. V shed 0 bases and J 1 base; nucleotides not matched to a gene: 8. CDR3 residues: CATSREAVRTGNTGELFF. The CDR3 coding sequence is TGTGCCACCAGCAGAGAAGCGGTCCGGACAGGGAACACCGGGGAGCTGTTTTTT.

The rearrangement links TRBV18 to TRBJ1-1, with 8 bases aligning to TRBD1. The CDR3 covers 14 residues. V lost 8 bases, J lost 1 base, and 6 bases stayed unmatched. The germline CDR1 and CDR2 sequences are KGHSH and LQKENI. CDR3: CASSQGATNTEAFF. Here the CDR3 DNA reads TGTGCCAGCAGTCAGGGGGCCACGAACACTGAAGCTTTCTTT.

The V gene is TRBV27, the J gene TRBJ1-4; D remains unclear. CDR1 and CDR2 from the germline V gene are MNHEY and SMNVEV (reference sequence). The germline V and J ends were trimmed by 3 bases and 5 bases, with 7 bases remaining between them. CDR3 length: 13 amino acids. CDR3 in DNA: TGTGCCAGCAGTTTTCGCACAAATGAAAAACTGTTTTTT. This sequence encodes CASSFRTNEKLFF. Full variable domain (missing parts from reference TRBV27 and TRBJ1-4): EAQVTQNPRYLITVTGKKLTVTCSQNMNHEYMSWYRQDPGLGLRQIYYSMNVEVTDKGDVPEGYKVSRKEKRNFPLILESPSPNQTSLYFCASSFRTNEKLFFGSGTQLSVL.

This sequence joins TRBV19 and TRBJ2-2; 9 bases line up with TRBD1. Germline V gives CDR1 LNHDA, CDR2 SQIVND (reference sequence). CDR3 length: 15 amino acids. V was pared by 7 bases and J by 5 bases, with 8 bases of the junction left unmatched. The DNA for the CDR3 is TGTGCCAGTACGGGCAACAGGGGGCAGACCGGGGAGCTGTTTTTT. It translates to CASTGNRGQTGELFF. The full variable domain, in which reference TRBV19 and TRBJ2-2 provide the parts outside the CDR3, is DGGITQSPKYLFRKEGQNVTLSCEQNLNHDAMYWYRQDPGQGLRLIYYSQIVNDFQKGDIAEGYSVSREKKESFPLTVTSAQKNPTAFYLCASTGNRGQTGELFFGEGSRLTVL.

The chain uses TRBV6-7 and TRBJ1-5, with a tentative D call TRBD1 (6 bases). TRBV6-7 counts as an open reading frame of uncertain function. Trimming shortened V by 3 bases and J by 0 bases, and 21 bases separated the two germline ends. This CDR3 contains 19 residues. The CDR3 is CASSYSLEDRPYSNQPQHF. CDR3 nucleotide sequence: TGTGCCAGCAGTTATTCACTAGAGGACAGACCTTATAGCAATCAGCCCCAGCATTTT.

V is TRBV28 and J is TRBJ1-5; a weak D match, TRBD1 (5 bases). This CDR3 is 17 amino acids long. Germline V gene data show CDR1 as MDHEN and CDR2 as SYDVKM. V gave up 0 bases and J gave up 0 bases, with 12 bases separating them. The CDR3 DNA reads TGTGCCAGCAGTTTATGGGGACGGGGGTATAGCAATCAGCCCCAGCATTTT. Translation gives CASSLWGRGYSNQPQHF. Full variable domain (missing parts from reference TRBV28 and TRBJ1-5): DVKVTQSSRYLVKRTGEKVFLECVQDMDHENMFWYRQDPGLGLRLIYFSYDVKMKEKGDIPEGYSVSREKKERFSLILESASTNQTSMYLCASSLWGRGYSNQPQHFGDGTRLSIL.

This sequence joins TRBV28 and TRBJ2-1; D may be TRBD1 or TRBD2 (6 bases each). Germline CDR1 MDHEN, CDR2 SYDVKM. The CDR3 loop spans 14 amino acids. The germline V and J ends were trimmed by 6 bases and 3 bases, with 12 bases remaining between them. CDR3 nucleotides: TGTGCCAGCAGGCGGGGACAAAGCTACAATGAGCAGTTCTTC. As protein: CASRRGQSYNEQFF.

There are a few counts of this clone. The chain uses TRBV28 and TRBJ2-5; D is possibly TRBD1 or TRBD2 (6 bases each). Trimming pared 7 bases from V and 4 bases from J, leaving 19 bases between. The germline V gene encodes CDR1 MDHEN and CDR2 SYDVKM. This CDR3 region has 15 residues. CDR3 nucleotide sequence: TGTGCCAGCAATGGGGGGCGGTCAATGGGAGAGACCCAGTACTTC. Protein: CASNGGRSMGETQYF. Looking up the rest from reference TRBV28 and TRBJ2-5 gives the full variable domain: DVKVTQSSRYLVKRTGEKVFLECVQDMDHENMFWYRQDPGLGLRLIYFSYDVKMKEKGDIPEGYSVSREKKERFSLILESASTNQTSMYLCASNGGRSMGETQYFGPGTRLLVL.

The table lists this clone with a few counts. V and J are TRBV18 and TRBJ2-6; D may be TRBD1 (6 bases). This CDR3 has 16 amino acids. V lost 3 bases, J lost 0 bases, and 9 bases lay in between. CDR1 KGHSH and CDR2 LQKENI come from the germline V gene. The chain's CDR3 is CASSPDSRSGANVLTF. The CDR3 nucleotides are TGTGCCAGCTCACCGGACAGCCGCTCTGGGGCCAACGTCCTGACTTTC.

J is TRBJ2-5 and V is TRBV7-2, with unresolved D. The J call could be wrong; TRBJ2-7 is a better fit for the DNA end. The CDR3 is 15 residues long. From germline, CDR1 is SGHTA and CDR2 FQGNSA. CDR3: CASSPRPSYTYEQYF. CDR3 DNA sequence: TGTGCCAGCAGCCCCAGGCCTAGTTACACCTACGAGCAGTACTTC.

This chain links TRBV5-1 with TRBJ2-7, with 7 bases matching TRBD1. CDR1 is SGHRS, CDR2 YFSETQ, per germline. The CDR3 consists of 13 residues. Trimming at V came to 7 bases and at J to 3 bases, leaving 7 bases not matched to a gene. The CDR3 region is CASGETGSYEQYF. The CDR3 DNA follows: TGCGCCAGCGGGGAGACAGGGAGCTACGAGCAGTACTTC.

The chain recombines TRBV30 with TRBJ2-7; D ambiguous. Trimming shortened V by 7 bases and J by 5 bases, and 12 bases separated the two germline ends. Germline values: CDR1 GTSNPN, CDR2 SVGIG (reference sequence). This CDR3 has 11 residues. In nucleotides, the CDR3 is TGTGCCTCGGCTGACGAACACGAGCAGTACTTC. Its protein product is CASADEHEQYF.

The chain carries TRBV11-2 and TRBJ2-7, with 7 bases matching TRBD1. The CDR3 sequence is 15 residues long. The ends lost 5 bases at V and 0 bases at J; junction bases unmatched: 7. Germline V lookup: CDR1 SGHAT, CDR2 FQNNGV. CDR3 nucleotide sequence: TGTGCCAGCAGCGGACGGACAGGTAACTCCTACGAGCAGTACTTC. The encoded protein is CASSGRTGNSYEQYF.

The CDR3 DNA reads TGTGCCAGCAGTTACGGGGGGGTGTACCAAGAGACCCAGTACTTC. Its translation is CASSYGGVYQETQYF. The V call is TRBV6-6, the J call TRBJ2-5; 7 bases match TRBD2. CDR1 is MNHNY, CDR2 SVGAGI, per germline (reference sequence). Germline trimming cut 2 bases from V and 0 bases from J; bases unmatched to any gene: 3. The CDR3 length is 15 residues.

The V and J genes are TRBV7-2 and TRBJ2-3; 7 bases align to TRBD2. The germline V gene has CDR1 SGHTA and CDR2 FQGNSA. J was trimmed by 1 base and V by 1 base; bases with no gene match: 5. This CDR3 has 16 residues. CDR3 loop: CASSLVSLAGTDTQYF. In nucleotides, the CDR3 is TGTGCCAGCAGCTTAGTTTCCCTAGCGGGCACAGATACGCAGTATTTT.

The rearrangement links TRBV6-1 to TRBJ1-1, with no clear D. V lost 2 bases and J lost 1, with 8 bases in between. Germline CDR1 and CDR2: MNHNS and SASEGT. The CDR3 covers 14 residues. The CDR3 spells CASSEWQKNTEAFF. CDR3 DNA sequence: TGTGCCAGCAGTGAATGGCAGAAGAACACTGAAGCTTTCTTT.